Shown below are 29 T cell receptor beta chains from a single sample sequenced in a study of spatial heterogeneity in lung cancer. TCRdb recomputed calls from the 5' RACE reads with MiXCR, one row per CDR3 protein. Seen here are 50,000 or so distinct CDR3 sequences, about 11% observed once, and the top ten hold about 40%. The sample's time point: sample taken at primary tumor resection. No cells were sorted before sequencing. The whole RNA sequenced was extracted from tumor, nontumor lung or frozen PBMC. Sequenced material: PBMCs, taken at surgery. The receptors were gathered from a female donor with early-stage non-small cell lung cancer.

This clonotype has a handful of counts. The rearrangement joins TRBV27 to TRBJ1-5; 7 nucleotides agree with TRBD1. The CDR3 contains 14 residues. Trimming at V came to 8 bases and at J to 3 bases, leaving 7 bases not matched to a gene. Germline V gene data show CDR1 as MNHEY and CDR2 as SMNVEV (reference sequence). CDR3 DNA: TGTGCCAGCGCCCGACAGGGATTCAATCAGCCCCAGCATTTT. It translates to CASARQGFNQPQHF.

There are a few counts of this clonotype. This sequence joins TRBV6-6 and TRBJ1-4, with 9 bases lining up with TRBD1. Unmatched junction bases numbered 12, after V lost 5 bases and J lost 8 bases. Germline V gene data show CDR1 as MNHNY and CDR2 as SVGAGI (reference sequence). The CDR3 contains 16 residues. CDR3 sequence (DNA): TGTGCCAGCAGTCCAAGGGACAGGGAGGCCCACGAAAAACTGTTTTTT. Translating gives CASSPRDREAHEKLFF.

This chain links TRBV27 with TRBJ2-4; D not resolved. Looked up from germline, CDR1 is MNHEY and CDR2 is SMNVEV (reference sequence). This CDR3 region has 14 residues. Trimming took 2 bases from V and 3 from J, leaving 8 bases between them. The CDR3 reads CASSLGSGKNIQYF. The CDR3 DNA reads TGTGCCAGCAGTTTAGGCTCAGGCAAAAACATTCAGTACTTC.

This clonotype was detected ten times or more. CDR3 in amino acids: CASSSGAYNEQFF. DNA for the CDR3: TGTGCCAGCAGCTCCGGTGCCTACAATGAGCAGTTCTTC. The chain has TRBV7-9 and TRBJ2-1; D unresolved. Germline V gene sequence: CDR1 SEHNR, CDR2 FQNEAQ (reference sequence). The CDR3 is 13 residues long. Trimming stripped 4 bases from V and 2 bases from J, with 6 bases between.

This clonotype has just a few counts. The rearrangement links TRBV6-5 to TRBJ2-2, with a weak D call TRBD1 (5 bases). CDR3 length equals 16 residues. The V and J ends lost 5 bases and 5 bases respectively, with 18 bases between them. The germline gives CDR1 MNHEY, CDR2 SVGAGI. CDR3 sequence (DNA): TGTGCCAGCAGTCCCCAGAACAGGATAGGTACCGGGGAGCTGTTTTTT. This codes for CASSPQNRIGTGELFF.

The chain carries TRBV28 and TRBJ1-1, with 9 bases matching TRBD1. The CDR3 runs 15 residues. The germline CDR1 and CDR2 sequences are MDHEN and SYDVKM. V gave up 4 bases and J gave up 6 bases; unmatched junction bases: 9. In nucleotides, the CDR3 is TGTGCCAGCAGTTACGGGACAGGGTGGGATCCTGAAGCTTTCTTT. This sequence encodes CASSYGTGWDPEAFF.

This clonotype was detected ten times or more. The CDR3 sequence: CASGPGPYGYGYTF. The CDR3 DNA reads TGCGCCAGCGGCCCTGGCCCCTATGGGTATGGCTACACCTTC. V gene TRBV10-2 combines with J gene TRBJ1-2; no firm D call. This CDR3 contains 14 residues. The V end lost 8 bases, the J end lost 5 bases, and 18 bases lay between the germline ends. The V gene's germline CDR1 is WSHSY and CDR2 SAAADI.

This clonotype appeared a few times. This chain joins TRBV7-2 and TRBJ2-3, with 14 nucleotides matching TRBD2. The V and J ends lost 5 bases and 5 bases, in that order; junction bases with no gene match: 6. Germline CDR1 and CDR2: SGHTA and FQGNSA. The CDR3 runs to 16 residues. The CDR3 loop is CASSQTSGGAGDTQYF. The CDR3, as DNA: TGTGCCAGCAGCCAGACTAGCGGGGGGGCCGGAGATACGCAGTATTTT.

This clonotype has more than one count but fewer than ten. The gene calls are TRBV28 and TRBJ2-7, with 12 nucleotides matching TRBD2. Germline assignment: CDR1 MDHEN and CDR2 SYDVKM. The CDR3 contains 13 residues. J was trimmed by 9 bases and V by 3 bases; bases with no gene match: 3. The DNA for the CDR3 is TGTGCCAGCAGTTTGCTAGCGGGGGGGCGGCAGTACTTC. It is translated as CASSLLAGGRQYF.

This clonotype has more than one count but fewer than ten. The gene calls are TRBV6-1 and TRBJ2-1; D is possibly TRBD2 (6 bases). The germline gives CDR1 MNHNS, CDR2 SASEGT. The length of the CDR3 is 14 residues. With 8 bases removed from V and 4 bases from J, the gap between germline ends came to 15 bases. CDR3 nucleotides: TGTGCCAGCGGAACCTGGGGGGTTTACAATGAGCAGTTCTTC. Its translation is CASGTWGVYNEQFF.

This clonotype was counted at least ten times. This chain links TRBV7-2 with TRBJ1-6, with 7 bases aligning to TRBD1. Trimming cost V 2 bases and J 8 bases; bases outside gene matches: 12. This CDR3 contains 17 residues. Germline values: CDR1 SGHTA, CDR2 FQGNSA. The CDR3, as DNA: TGTGCCAGCAGCTTAAATAGACAGGGAATAGAATATTCACCCCTCCACTTT. Its protein product is CASSLNRQGIEYSPLHF.

This clonotype was detected a few times. This CDR3 is CASSRGQGLLLDTQYF. The CDR3, as DNA: TGTGCCAGCAGCCGGGGGCAGGGTCTATTGCTGGATACGCAGTATTTT. The chain couples TRBV5-6 to TRBJ2-3, with D perhaps given as TRBD1 or TRBD2 (6 bases each). CDR3 size: 16 residues. Trimming took 4 bases from V and 6 from J, leaving 21 bases between them. Per the germline V gene, CDR1 is SGHDT and CDR2 is YYEEEE. Looking up the rest from reference TRBV5-6 and TRBJ2-3 gives the full variable domain: DAGVTQSPTHLIKTRGQQVTLRCSPKSGHDTVSWYQQALGQGPQFIFQYYEEEERQRGNFPDRFSGHQFPNYSSELNVNALLLGDSALYLCASSRGQGLLLDTQYFGPGTRLTVL.

This clonotype appeared a few times. The chain employs TRBV7-3 and TRBJ2-5; TRBD2 matches 9 bases. Trimming took 2 bases from V and 2 from J; bases not matched to a gene: 6. Germline values: CDR1 SGHTA, CDR2 FQGTGA. The CDR3 loop spans 16 amino acids. For the CDR3, the DNA is TGTGCCAGCAGCTTAGGTGGGGCGGGGGGGCAAGAGACCCAGTACTTC. It is translated as CASSLGGAGGQETQYF.

In this sample, this clonotype turned up a few times. The chain couples TRBV29-1 to TRBJ1-2; D not resolved. Per germline, CDR1 SQVTM and CDR2 ANQGSEA. This CDR3 has 11 residues. V was clipped by 7 bases and J by 3 bases, with 9 bases between them. CDR3 bases: TGCAGCGGTCGGGGAGACTATGGCTACACCTTC. Translated: CSGRGDYGYTF.

The rearrangement uses TRBV11-2 and TRBJ1-1; the D is unclear. Trimming took off 1 base at V and 3 bases at J, with 6 bases between the two ends. The V gene's germline CDR1 is SGHAT and CDR2 FQNNGV. The CDR3 has 13 amino acids. The CDR3 sequence is CASSLVSYTEAFF. For the CDR3, the DNA is TGTGCCAGCAGCTTAGTCTCCTACACTGAAGCTTTCTTT.

This clonotype appeared many times. The gene calls are TRBV12-3 or TRBV12-4 and TRBJ2-1, with 9 bases aligning to TRBD1. The CDR3 covers 12 residues. The V gene end was trimmed by 5 bases and the J gene end by 10 bases; junction bases not matched to a gene: 3. CDR3 nucleotides: TGTGCCAGCAGTGACAGGGGGGCAGAGCAGTTCTTC. Translation: CASSDRGAEQFF.

This clonotype has at least ten counts. The chain joins TRBV4-3 to TRBJ1-2; D is ambiguous. The CDR3 has 14 amino acids. CDR1 LGHNA and CDR2 YSLEER come from the germline V gene. Trimming removed 0 bases at V and 0 bases at J, with 5 bases between. The CDR3 spells CASSQDTANYGYTF. CDR3 DNA: TGCGCCAGCAGCCAAGATACAGCTAACTATGGCTACACCTTC.

This clonotype has only a few counts. The rearrangement uses TRBV2 and TRBJ2-5, with D unresolved. The CDR3 covers 12 residues. The V gene's germline CDR1 is SNHLY and CDR2 FYNNEI. Trimming took off 6 bases at V and 1 base at J, with 6 bases between the two ends. As DNA, the CDR3 is TGTGCCAGCAGCTGGACCCAAGAGACCCAGTACTTC. Amino acid sequence: CASSWTQETQYF.

This clonotype was counted between two and nine times. CDR3 residues: CASSLTGGDRPQHF. CDR3 bases: TGTGCCAGCAGCTTGACAGGGGGGGATCGGCCCCAGCATTTT. J is TRBJ1-5 and V is TRBV7-2; 9 nucleotides match TRBD1. The CDR3 totals 14 residues. Germline V gives CDR1 SGHTA, CDR2 FQGNSA. V shed 3 bases, J shed 9 bases, and the junction held 6 bases outside the gene matches.

The rearrangement joins TRBV5-4 to TRBJ2-3; 12 nucleotides match TRBD2. Trimming took 4 bases from V and 4 from J; bases not matched to a gene: 7. CDR1 is SGHNT, CDR2 YYREEE, per germline (reference sequence). CDR3 length equals 16 residues. CDR3 DNA sequence: TGTGCCAGCAGCCCTAGCGGGGGGGCTGGGGCAGATACGCAGTATTTT. Translating gives CASSPSGGAGADTQYF.

This clonotype has more than one count but fewer than ten. The rearrangement uses TRBV20-1 and TRBJ2-3; TRBD2 aligns across 12 bases. Germline assignment: CDR1 DFQATT and CDR2 SNEGSKA (reference sequence). This CDR3 spans 15 amino acids. Trimming took 6 bases from V and 0 from J; bases not matched to a gene: 4. In nucleotides, the CDR3 is TGCAGTGCGGGACTAGCGGGCGCTAGCACAGATACGCAGTATTTT. Translation gives CSAGLAGASTDTQYF.

This clonotype was observed a few times. The rearrangement uses TRBV6-5 and TRBJ1-2, with 8 bases lining up with TRBD1. The V gene end was trimmed by 6 bases and the J gene end by 8 bases; junction bases not matched to a gene: 14. Germline CDR1 MNHEY, CDR2 SVGAGI. This CDR3 is 15 amino acids long. This CDR3 reads CASSETGAGTLGYTF. The CDR3 DNA follows: TGTGCCAGCAGCGAGACAGGGGCCGGGACCTTGGGCTACACCTTC.

This clonotype has only a few counts. V and J are TRBV10-3 and TRBJ2-3; no definite D call. Between the trimmed V and J ends, which lost 5 bases and 2 bases, there was a span of 5 bases. The CDR3 length is 12 residues. Germline CDR1 ENHRY, CDR2 SYGVKD. CDR3 sequence: CAISRATDTQYF. As DNA, the CDR3 is TGTGCCATCAGTCGGGCCACAGATACGCAGTATTTT.

V gene TRBV3-1 combines with J gene TRBJ1-1; 7 bases line up with TRBD1. With 5 bases clipped from V and 3 bases from J, the junction kept 9 bases outside the gene matches. This CDR3 comprises 15 residues. Germline V gene data show CDR1 as LGHDT and CDR2 as YNNKEL (reference sequence). CDR3 coding DNA: TGTGCCAGCAGCAGCCAACCAGGGGGTGACACTGAAGCTTTCTTT. It translates to CASSSQPGGDTEAFF.

The chain carries TRBV18 and TRBJ2-4; D may be TRBD1 (6 bases). The germline V gene has CDR1 KGHSH and CDR2 LQKENI. V lost 3 bases and J 3 bases, leaving 15 bases between the germline ends. The CDR3 has 16 residues. In nucleotides, the CDR3 is TGTGCCAGCTCACCTCGAACGAAGGGGGACAAAAACATTCAGTACTTC. Its protein product is CASSPRTKGDKNIQYF.

Ten or more counts support this clonotype. The chain couples TRBV7-9 to TRBJ1-2, with TRBD1 matching over 9 bases. V lost 5 bases to trimming and J lost 6 bases; unmatched junction nucleotides: 13. CDR3 length: 16 residues. Germline-derived CDR1 and CDR2 are SEHNR and FQNEAQ (reference sequence). In DNA form, the CDR3 reads TGTGCCAGCAGCGACACAGGGGGCCTATTCTTCGATGGCTACACCTTC. The encoded protein is CASSDTGGLFFDGYTF.

The V call is TRBV4-2, the J call TRBJ2-3, with 7 positions matching TRBD2. Germline V gene lookup returns CDR1 LGHNA and CDR2 YNFKEQ. This CDR3 is 17 amino acids long. V lost 0 bases to trimming and J lost 0 bases; unmatched junction nucleotides: 6. The CDR3 sequence is CASSQDLGSGSTDTQYF. Written as DNA, the CDR3 is TGTGCCAGCAGCCAAGATCTGGGTAGCGGGAGCACAGATACGCAGTATTTT.

This clonotype came up many times. The V call is TRBV28, the J call TRBJ2-6, with 9 bases matching TRBD1. The germline V gene has CDR1 MDHEN and CDR2 SYDVKM. The CDR3 sequence is 17 residues long. After removal of 4 bases from V and 0 bases from J, the junction contained 4 bases not matched to a gene. The CDR3 is CASSSGTGHSGANVLTF. For the CDR3, the DNA is TGTGCCAGCAGTTCCGGGACAGGGCACTCTGGGGCCAACGTCCTGACTTTC.

The chain combines TRBV6-5 with TRBJ1-1; D is unresolved. This CDR3 is 13 amino acids long. V was shortened by 6 bases and J by 1 base, with 9 bases between the two germline ends. CDR1 MNHEY and CDR2 SVGAGI come from the germline V gene. For the CDR3, the DNA is TGTGCCAGCAGCCGGAGGGCGAACACTGAAGCTTTCTTT. It encodes CASSRRANTEAFF.